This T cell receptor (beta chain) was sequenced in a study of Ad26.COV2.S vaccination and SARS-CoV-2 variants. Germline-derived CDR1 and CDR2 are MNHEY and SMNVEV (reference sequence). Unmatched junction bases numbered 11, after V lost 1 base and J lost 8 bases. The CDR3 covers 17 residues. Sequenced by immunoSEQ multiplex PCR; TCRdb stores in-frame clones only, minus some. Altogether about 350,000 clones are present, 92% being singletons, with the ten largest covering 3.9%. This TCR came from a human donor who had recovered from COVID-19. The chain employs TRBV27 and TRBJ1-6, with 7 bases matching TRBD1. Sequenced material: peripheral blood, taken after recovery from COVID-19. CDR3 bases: TGTGCCAGCAGTTTATTCTTCCGGGACAGCAAAGATTCACCCCTCCACTTT. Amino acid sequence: CASSLFFRDSKDSPLHF.